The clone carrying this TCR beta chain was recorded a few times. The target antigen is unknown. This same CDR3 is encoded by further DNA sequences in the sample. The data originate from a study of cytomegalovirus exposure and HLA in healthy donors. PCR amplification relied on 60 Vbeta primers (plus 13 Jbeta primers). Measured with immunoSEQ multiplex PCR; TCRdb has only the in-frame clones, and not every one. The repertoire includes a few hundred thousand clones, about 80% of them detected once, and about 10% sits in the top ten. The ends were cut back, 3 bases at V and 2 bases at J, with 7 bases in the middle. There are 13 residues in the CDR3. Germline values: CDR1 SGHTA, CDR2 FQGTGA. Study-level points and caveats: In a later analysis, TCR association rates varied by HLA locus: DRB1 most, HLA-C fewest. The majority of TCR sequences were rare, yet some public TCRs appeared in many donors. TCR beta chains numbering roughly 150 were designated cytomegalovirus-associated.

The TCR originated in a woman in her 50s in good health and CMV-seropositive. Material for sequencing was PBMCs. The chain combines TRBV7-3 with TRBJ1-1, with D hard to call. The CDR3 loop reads CASSFGTNTEAFF. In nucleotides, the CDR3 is TGTGCCAGCAGCTTCGGTACCAACACTGAAGCTTTCTTT.